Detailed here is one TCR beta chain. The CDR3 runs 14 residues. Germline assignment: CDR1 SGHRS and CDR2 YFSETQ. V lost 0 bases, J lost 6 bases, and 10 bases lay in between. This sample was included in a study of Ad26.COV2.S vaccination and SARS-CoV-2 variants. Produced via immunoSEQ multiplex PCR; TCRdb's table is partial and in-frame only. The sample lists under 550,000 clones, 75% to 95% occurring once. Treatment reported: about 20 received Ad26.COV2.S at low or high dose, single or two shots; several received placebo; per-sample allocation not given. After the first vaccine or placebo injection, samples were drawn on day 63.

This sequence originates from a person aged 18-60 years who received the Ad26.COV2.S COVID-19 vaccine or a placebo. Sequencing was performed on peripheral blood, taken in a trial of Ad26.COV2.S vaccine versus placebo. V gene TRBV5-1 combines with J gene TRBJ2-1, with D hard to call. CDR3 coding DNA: TGCGCCAGCAGCTTGGTTCCCCTAGTCAATGAGCAGTTCTTC. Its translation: CASSLVPLVNEQFF.